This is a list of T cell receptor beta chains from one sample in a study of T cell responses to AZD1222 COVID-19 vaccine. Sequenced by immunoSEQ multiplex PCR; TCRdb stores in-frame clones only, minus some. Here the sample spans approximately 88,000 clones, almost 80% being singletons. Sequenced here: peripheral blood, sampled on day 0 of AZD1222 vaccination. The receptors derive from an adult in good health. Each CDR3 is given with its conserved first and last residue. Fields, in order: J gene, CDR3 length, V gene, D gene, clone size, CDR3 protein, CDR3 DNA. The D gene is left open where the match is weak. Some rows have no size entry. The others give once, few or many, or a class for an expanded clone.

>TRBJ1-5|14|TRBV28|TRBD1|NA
CASSDGTGHQPQHF
TGTGCCAGCAGCGATGGGACAGGCCATCAGCCCCAGCATTTT
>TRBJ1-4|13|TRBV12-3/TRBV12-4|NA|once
CASSLGGLEKLFF
TGTGCCAGCAGTTTAGGGGGTCTGGAAAAACTGTTTTTT
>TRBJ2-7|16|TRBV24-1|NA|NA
CATSDAGSVGIGEQYF
TGTGCCACCAGTGATGCCGGGTCCGTGGGGATTGGAGAGCAGTACTTC
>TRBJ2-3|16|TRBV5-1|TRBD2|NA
CASSPGTSPPTDTQYF
TGCGCCAGCAGCCCCGGGACTAGCCCACCCACAGATACGCAGTATTTT
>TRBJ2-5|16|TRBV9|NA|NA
CASSVGGTPAQETQYF
TGTGCCAGCAGCGTAGGCGGGACCCCGGCCCAAGAGACCCAGTACTTC
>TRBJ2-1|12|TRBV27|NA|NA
CASSRDRHEQFF
TGTGCCAGCAGTCGAGATCGTCATGAGCAGTTCTTC
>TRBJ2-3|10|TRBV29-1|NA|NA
CSVGEDTQYF
TGCAGCGTTGGGGAAGATACGCAGTATTTT
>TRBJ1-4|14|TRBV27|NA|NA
CASSLSILEGKLFF
TGTGCCAGCAGTTTATCGATACTGGAGGGAAAACTGTTTTTT
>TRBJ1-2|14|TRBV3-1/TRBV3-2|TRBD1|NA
CASSQGNRGYGYTF
TGTGCCAGCAGCCAAGGGAACAGGGGATACGGCTACACCTTC
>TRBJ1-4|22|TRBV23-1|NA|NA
CASSQYLLGSGIRRLRGEKLFF
TGCGCCAGCAGTCAATACCTATTAGGGTCTGGAATACGAAGGCTGAGAGGTGAAAAACTGTTTTTT
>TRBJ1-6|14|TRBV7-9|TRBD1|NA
CASSFDRVNSPLHF
TGTGCCAGCAGCTTCGACAGGGTAAACTCACCCCTCCACTTT
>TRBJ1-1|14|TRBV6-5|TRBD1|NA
CASRDRSMNTEAFF
TGTGCCAGCCGGGACAGGTCGATGAACACTGAAGCTTTCTTT
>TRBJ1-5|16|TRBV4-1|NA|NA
CASSQEPQRINQPQHF
TGCGCCAGCAGCCAAGAACCCCAACGAATCAATCAGCCCCAGCATTTT
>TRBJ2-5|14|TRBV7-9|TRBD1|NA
CASSFPGQQETQYF
TGTGCCAGCAGTTTTCCGGGACAGCAAGAGACCCAGTACTTC
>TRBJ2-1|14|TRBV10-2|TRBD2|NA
CASMTSGEGNEQFF
TGCGCCAGCATGACTAGCGGAGAAGGGAATGAGCAGTTCTTC
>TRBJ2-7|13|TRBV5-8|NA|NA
CASSPLRRYEQYF
TGTGCCAGCAGCCCCCTGAGAAGATACGAGCAGTACTTC